A selection of T cell receptor beta chains follows, all from one sample in a study of blood T cells in healthy people across ages. From the 5' RACE reads, TCRdb called clonotypes with MiXCR, one entry per CDR3 protein. The table records 1.8 million or so distinct CDR3 sequences, more than 35% of them present only once. The sample comprised blood. The origin of the receptors is a human donor in good health. CDR3s include the opening cysteine and the closing phenylalanine or tryptophan. A D gene is named only where the DNA matches it firmly. The listing skips clone size in some rows; elsewhere it reads once, few, many or a size class.

TRBJ2-7	TRBV20-1	NA	NA	15	CSAEGRDVSSYEQYF	TGCAGTGCTGAGGGCCGAGACGTTAGCTCCTACGAGCAGTACTTC
TRBJ1-1	TRBV7-3	NA	TRBD1	14	CASSLTGTGDKAFF	TGTGCCAGCAGCTTAACCGGGACAGGTGACAAAGCTTTCTTT
TRBJ1-5	TRBV20-1	NA	NA	15	CSASVSGTRDQPQHF	TGCAGTGCTAGTGTCTCCGGGACGCGCGATCAGCCCCAGCATTTT
TRBJ1-2	TRBV2	once	NA	14	CASSDKGPSYGYTF	TGTGCCAGCAGTGATAAAGGGCCCAGCTATGGCTACACCTTC
TRBJ1-1	TRBV29-1	NA	NA	13	CSVVRDPNTEAFF	TGCAGCGTTGTGAGGGACCCGAACACTGAAGCTTTCTTT
TRBJ2-6	TRBV30	NA	TRBD1	16	CAWVRDRFSGANVLTF	TGTGCCTGGGTCCGGGACAGGTTCTCTGGGGCCAACGTCCTGACTTTC
TRBJ1-4	TRBV11-3	NA	TRBD1	15	CASSLPGQAREKLFF	TGTGCCAGCAGCTTACCGGGACAGGCCCGTGAAAAACTGTTTTTT
TRBJ2-3	TRBV2	NA	NA	13	CASSETAGDTQYF	TGTGCCAGCAGTGAGACGGCCGGAGATACGCAGTATTTT
TRBJ1-6	TRBV20-1	few	NA	13	CSARTDGGSPLHF	TGCAGTGCTAGGACGGATGGGGGTTCACCCCTCCACTTT
TRBJ1-2	TRBV5-6	NA	NA	15	CASSLELGAPYGYTF	TGTGCCAGCAGCTTGGAACTGGGGGCCCCCTATGGCTACACCTTC
TRBJ2-1	TRBV4-1	once	TRBD2	15	CASSQGDYSQETQFF	TGCGCCAGCAGCCAAGGGGACTACTCCCAAGAGACCCAGTTCTTC
TRBJ2-1	TRBV6-1	NA	NA	11	CASRDLGERFF	TGTGCCAGCAGGGACCTGGGGGAGCGGTTCTTC
TRBJ1-1	TRBV29-1	NA	TRBD1	14	CSVGWRQGGTEAFF	TGCAGCGTTGGGTGGAGACAGGGGGGAACTGAAGCTTTCTTT
TRBJ2-7	TRBV20-1	NA	NA	13	CSARGVPRNEQYF	TGCAGTGCTAGGGGGGTACCAAGGAACGAGCAGTACTTC
TRBJ1-1	TRBV20-1	few	NA	14	CSASFGGLNTEAFF	TGCAGTGCTAGTTTCGGGGGCTTAAACACTGAAGCTTTCTTT
TRBJ2-6	TRBV4-3	NA	TRBD1	15	CASSQETGLANVLTF	TGCGCCAGCAGCCAAGAGACAGGGTTGGCCAACGTCCTGACTTTC
TRBJ2-1	TRBV29-1	NA	NA	12	CSVVDPSYEQFF	TGCAGCGTAGTCGACCCATCCTACGAGCAGTTCTTC
TRBJ2-5	TRBV3-1	NA	NA	15	CASYLAGAAGETQYF	TGTGCCAGCTACCTGGCCGGGGCGGCCGGGGAGACCCAGTACTTC
TRBJ2-3	TRBV5-1	NA	TRBD2	15	CASSLTSGVGGTQYF	TGCGCCAGCAGCTTGACTAGCGGGGTCGGCGGTACGCAGTATTTT
TRBJ2-1	TRBV4-2	few	NA	16	CASSPLEGGGGYEQFF	TGTGCCAGCAGCCCCCTGGAGGGGGGGGGCGGTTATGAGCAGTTCTTC
TRBJ2-7	TRBV20-1	NA	NA	15	CSARNSSGHSYEQYF	TGCAGTGCTAGGAACTCCTCGGGACACTCCTACGAGCAGTACTTC
TRBJ1-1	TRBV5-5	NA	NA	14	CASSLWSMNTEAFF	TGTGCCAGCAGCTTGTGGTCCATGAACACTGAAGCTTTCTTT
TRBJ2-5	TRBV20-1	NA	NA	14	CSTNRQAYQETQYF	TGCAGTACTAACCGACAGGCGTACCAAGAGACCCAGTACTTC
TRBJ1-5	TRBV2	NA	TRBD1	16	CASSGVGTGLNQPQHF	TGTGCCAGCAGTGGGGTTGGGACAGGGCTCAATCAGCCCCAGCATTTT
TRBJ2-3	TRBV9	NA	NA	16	CASSVVGGLLPDTQYF	TGTGCCAGCAGCGTAGTGGGGGGACTTCTACCAGATACGCAGTATTTT
TRBJ1-2	TRBV7-2	NA	TRBD1	15	CASSLAHRGGYGYTF	TGTGCCAGCAGCTTAGCGCACAGGGGCGGCTATGGCTACACCTTC
TRBJ2-3	TRBV20-1	few	NA	15	CSANGEGSFTDTQYF	TGCAGTGCTAACGGAGAAGGGAGTTTCACAGATACGCAGTATTTT
TRBJ2-1	TRBV11-2	NA	TRBD1	15	CASSLVRTGNNEQFF	TGTGCCAGCAGCTTAGTCCGGACAGGCAACAATGAGCAGTTCTTC
TRBJ2-7	TRBV12-3/TRBV12-4	NA	NA	15	CASSPQLSAGYEQYF	TGTGCCAGCAGTCCACAACTCTCGGCGGGATACGAGCAGTACTTC
TRBJ2-7	TRBV12-3/TRBV12-4	NA	NA	14	CASSSSGYPYEQYF	TGTGCCAGCAGTTCCTCAGGGTATCCCTACGAGCAGTACTTC
TRBJ2-7	TRBV4-3	NA	NA	14	CASSRDLISYEQYF	TGCGCCAGCAGCCGCGATTTAATATCCTACGAGCAGTACTTC
TRBJ2-5	TRBV6-2/TRBV6-3	NA	NA	15	CASSYRTRGEETQYF	TGTGCCAGCAGTTACAGGACAAGGGGGGAAGAGACCCAGTACTTC
TRBJ2-7	TRBV20-1	NA	NA	12	CSAMGLPYEQYF	TGCAGTGCCATGGGCTTACCCTACGAGCAGTACTTC
TRBJ2-7	TRBV29-1	few	TRBD1	12	CSVVDRHYEQYF	TGCAGCGTTGTGGACAGGCACTACGAGCAGTACTTC
TRBJ1-2	TRBV4-3	NA	NA	14	CASSQEVQGTGYTF	TGCGCCAGCAGCCAAGAAGTACAGGGTACTGGCTACACCTTC
TRBJ1-4	TRBV12-3/TRBV12-4	few	TRBD1	15	CASSPDRVGNEKLFF	TGTGCCAGCAGTCCCGACAGGGTCGGTAATGAAAAACTGTTTTTT
TRBJ2-5	TRBV5-5	NA	NA	16	CASSFNTILYQETQYF	TGTGCCAGCAGCTTTAACACCATCCTATACCAAGAGACCCAGTACTTC
TRBJ2-1	TRBV6-5	many	NA	14	CASSYDKIYNEQFF	TGTGCCAGCAGTTACGATAAGATCTACAATGAGCAGTTCTTC
TRBJ1-2	TRBV4-2	few	NA	14	CASRLSSSNYGYTF	TGTGCCAGCAGACTGTCCAGCTCTAACTATGGCTACACCTTC
TRBJ1-1	TRBV12-5	NA	TRBD1	15	CASGFDRGRNTEAFF	TGTGCTAGTGGTTTTGACAGGGGCCGGAACACTGAAGCTTTCTTT
TRBJ2-1	TRBV18	NA	NA	14	CASSPRDPYNEQFF	TGTGCCAGCTCACCGCGGGACCCGTACAATGAGCAGTTCTTC
TRBJ2-1	TRBV20-1	few	TRBD1	15	CSAIDRDRVYNEQFF	TGCAGTGCTATCGACCGGGACAGGGTTTACAATGAGCAGTTCTTC
TRBJ2-3	TRBV2	few	NA	15	CASSEETTHTDTQYF	TGTGCCAGCAGTGAAGAGACTACCCACACAGATACGCAGTATTTT
TRBJ2-5	TRBV4-3	NA	TRBD2	16	CASSPRLWERGETQYF	TGCGCCAGCAGCCCAAGGTTGTGGGAGCGGGGAGAGACCCAGTACTTC
TRBJ2-3	TRBV27	few	NA	16	CASSRYDPGTGDTQYF	TGTGCCAGCAGTAGGTACGACCCCGGGACCGGGGATACGCAGTATTTT
TRBJ2-1	TRBV27	NA	NA	15	CAISVVGLLYNEQFF	TGTGCCATCAGTGTCGTGGGTTTGCTCTACAATGAGCAGTTCTTC
TRBJ2-7	TRBV20-1	NA	NA	13	CSARGTNGYEQYF	TGCAGTGCTAGGGGGACAAACGGTTACGAGCAGTACTTC
TRBJ1-5	TRBV12-3/TRBV12-4	few	NA	15	CASSFGQALNQPQHF	TGTGCCAGCAGTTTCGGTCAGGCGCTTAATCAGCCCCAGCATTTT
TRBJ2-7	TRBV16	NA	NA	12	CASSQWLYEQYF	TGTGCCAGCAGCCAATGGTTGTACGAGCAGTACTTC
TRBJ2-2	TRBV7-9	NA	TRBD1	19	CASSSTDSRDRGVFGELFF	TGTGCCAGCAGCTCGACGGACTCCCGGGACAGGGGTGTATTCGGGGAGCTGTTTTTT
TRBJ2-3	TRBV5-6	once	TRBD2	13	CASSLGTTATQYF	TGTGCCAGCAGCCTGGGGACTACCGCAACGCAGTATTTT
TRBJ2-3	TRBV12-3/TRBV12-4	once	NA	16	CASSSSGAGGIDTQYF	TGTGCCAGCAGCTCCAGTGGGGCCGGTGGAATAGATACGCAGTATTTT
TRBJ1-1	TRBV12-3/TRBV12-4	NA	NA	15	CASSFQLDRPSEAFF	TGTGCCAGCAGTTTCCAATTAGACAGACCCTCTGAAGCTTTCTTT
TRBJ2-3	TRBV15	few	NA	15	CATSDGTAGTDTQYF	TGTGCCACCAGCGACGGGACGGCGGGCACAGATACGCAGTATTTT
TRBJ2-1	TRBV11-2	few	NA	14	CASSFRGVVGEQFF	TGTGCCAGCAGCTTCCGAGGGGTTGTCGGAGAGCAGTTCTTC
TRBJ1-1	TRBV7-9	NA	NA	12	CASSLLPDEAFF	TGTGCCAGCAGCCTACTACCCGATGAAGCTTTCTTT
TRBJ1-4	TRBV11-2	NA	NA	14	CASSFGFQPLRVFF	TGTGCCAGCAGCTTTGGGTTTCAGCCACTTCGAGTGTTTTTT
TRBJ1-1	TRBV6-6	few	NA	14	CASSSFDRNTEAFF	TGTGCCAGCAGTTCATTCGACAGGAACACTGAAGCTTTCTTT